Listed here are 15 T cell receptor beta chains from one sample, sequenced in a study of T cell repertoires in cytomegalovirus infection. For these receptors, no antigen is known. Each CDR3 protein is one row after TCRdb ran MiXCR on the reads. The sample lists approximately 1,000,000 distinct CDR3 sequences; 30% to 40% were seen once. This sample comprised cultured CD8+ T cells from PBMCs, obtained from culture after CMV antigen stimulation. These receptors originate from a human donor in good health (CMV status not recorded). Some clones in this sample may be carry-over from other donors' samples.

In regard to this clonotype: A read error may account for a junction end that differs from germline. This chain connects TRBV27 to TRBJ1-1; a weak D match, TRBD1 (5 bases). The CDR3 loop spans 13 amino acids. Germline CDR1 is MNHEY and CDR2 is SMNVEV (reference sequence). CDR3 amino acids: CACSSLGTREAFF. CDR3 sequence (DNA): TGTGCCTGCAGTTCCCTCGGGACCCGTGAAGCTTTCTTT.

The chain carries TRBV6-6 and TRBJ2-7; 12 bases fit TRBD2. This CDR3 is 15 amino acids long. Germline V gives CDR1 MNHNY, CDR2 SVGAGI (reference sequence). V was clipped by 6 bases and J by 2 bases; unmatched bases: 5. The CDR3 DNA is TGTGCCAGCAGCCGGGGACTAGCGGGTACCTACGAGCAGTACGTC. Amino acids: CASSRGLAGTYEQYV.

This clonotype has ten or more counts. The V and J genes are TRBV12-3 or TRBV12-4 and TRBJ1-5; D remains unclear. With 1 base removed from V and 0 bases from J, the gap between germline ends came to 13 bases. The CDR3 contains 17 residues. The CDR3 spells CASSLGQEISSNQPQHF. In nucleotides, the CDR3 is TGTGCCAGCAGTTTAGGTCAGGAGATCTCTAGCAATCAGCCCCAGCATTTT.

This clonotype turned up a few times. This sequence joins TRBV6-2 or TRBV6-3 and TRBJ1-1; D is unclear. The V gene lost 11 bases and the J gene lost 0 bases, with 10 bases spanning the gap. Germline assignment: CDR1 MNHEY and CDR2 SVGEGT. The CDR3 contains 12 residues. Here the CDR3 DNA reads TGTGCCGTAGGGCGAGTGAACACTGAAGCTTTCTTT. As protein: CAVGRVNTEAFF.

The chain carries TRBV6-1 and TRBJ2-1, with D perhaps being TRBD1 or TRBD2 (5 bases each). Trimming pared 8 bases from V and 5 bases from J, leaving 13 bases between. Germline V CDR1 and CDR2: MNHNS, SASEGT. This CDR3 comprises 13 residues. The CDR3 region has the DNA TGTGCCAGCGGATGGGACCGCAACAATGAGCAGTTCTTC. Translated, it gives CASGWDRNNEQFF.

This clonotype was recorded a few times. This chain uses TRBV9 with TRBJ2-2; 7 bases match TRBD1. The junction had 6 bases not matched to a gene; V was cut back by 3 bases and J by 13 bases. Germline V gene sequence: CDR1 SGDLS, CDR2 YYNGEE. CDR3 length equals 12 residues. CDR3 sequence (DNA): TGTGCCAGCAGCGCGAGACAGGGTGTGCTGTTTTTT. Translated: CASSARQGVLFF.

This clonotype was found many times. This chain links TRBV4-1 with TRBJ1-2; perhaps TRBD1 as D (6 bases). The germline V gene encodes CDR1 MGHRA and CDR2 YSYEKL. Trimming took off 1 base at V and 4 bases at J, with 16 bases between the two ends. The CDR3 is 16 residues long. The CDR3 sequence is CASSQGPDRVTYGYTF. The CDR3 DNA reads as TGCGCCAGCAGCCAAGGCCCGGACAGAGTCACCTATGGCTACACCTTC.

The CDR3 DNA reads as TGTGCCACCCGACTCCCGGCACAGAGTTCGAACACTGAAGCTTTCTTT. It translates to CATRLPAQSSNTEAFF. The chain links TRBV6-1 to TRBJ1-1; D is unresolved. Trimming took off 10 bases at V and 1 base at J, with 22 bases between the two ends. In germline, CDR1 is MNHNS, CDR2 SASEGT. This CDR3 region has 16 residues.

In the case of this clonotype: This sequence may be a read error, since a much larger clone differs from it by one base. The rearrangement uses TRBV6-5 and TRBJ1-5, with D unresolved. V was trimmed by 4 bases and J by 0 bases, leaving 7 bases between them. Germline V lookup: CDR1 MNHEY, CDR2 SVGAGI. This CDR3 contains 14 residues. The CDR3 sequence is CASSFRNSNQPQHF. CDR3 in DNA: TGTGCCAGCAGTTTTAGAAATAGCAATCAGCCCCAGCATTTT.

This chain uses TRBV4-2 with TRBJ2-1; 9 nucleotides align to TRBD1. CDR1 is LGHNA, CDR2 YNFKEQ, per germline. The CDR3 runs to 15 residues. J lost 3 bases, V lost 4 bases, and 4 bases had no gene match. The CDR3: CASSREGQGYNEQFF. The CDR3 region has the DNA TGTGCCAGCAGCCGAGAGGGACAGGGCTACAATGAGCAGTTCTTC.

The chain couples TRBV12-3 or TRBV12-4 to TRBJ2-1; maybe TRBD1 (6 bases). CDR3 length: 13 amino acids. V was shortened by 3 bases and J by 8 bases, with 11 bases between the two germline ends. CDR3 residues: CASSFGRGYEQFF. CDR3 DNA sequence: TGTGCCAGCAGTTTCGGCAGGGGCTATGAGCAGTTCTTC.

This clonotype was observed a few times. The CDR3 DNA sequence: TGTGCCAGCAGACGACCCGGGACAGGGCCCAATCAGCCCCAGCATTTT. As protein: CASRRPGTGPNQPQHF. The chain links TRBV6-2 or TRBV6-3 to TRBJ1-5, with 9 positions matching TRBD1. Germline V gene data show CDR1 as MNHEY and CDR2 as SVGEGT. J gave up 3 bases and V 6 bases, and 9 bases lay outside the gene matches. This CDR3 spans 16 amino acids.

This clonotype came up a few times. This chain links TRBV27 with TRBJ2-3, with D possibly being TRBD2 (6 bases). The germline CDR1 and CDR2 sequences are MNHEY and SMNVEV (reference sequence). Trimming pared 3 bases from V and 1 base from J, leaving 14 bases between. CDR3 length: 16 residues. In DNA, the CDR3 is TGTGCCAGCAGTTTTTCCTCCACGGGGGGCACAGATACGCAGTATTTT. Translated, it gives CASSFSSTGGTDTQYF.

V is TRBV7-8 and J is TRBJ1-2, with D unresolved. Between the trimmed V and J ends, which lost 2 bases and 5 bases, there was a span of 15 bases. Looked up from germline, CDR1 is SGHVS and CDR2 is FQNEAQ. The CDR3 spans 15 residues. Here the CDR3 DNA reads TGTGCCAGCAGCTTAAGGTGGATGGACCTTTATGGCTACACCTTC. It specifies CASSLRWMDLYGYTF.

CDR3 nucleotides: TGTGCCAGCAGTCCCGGAGTGGGGGGCAATCAGCCCCAGCATTTT. It yields the protein CASSPGVGGNQPQHF. The chain employs TRBV27 and TRBJ1-5; possible D gene TRBD1, 5 bases. Germline CDR1 is MNHEY and CDR2 is SMNVEV (reference sequence). Trimming removed 5 bases from V and 2 bases from J, with 13 bases in between. The length of the CDR3 is 15 residues.